The 31 T cell receptor beta chains given below trace back to one sample, sequenced in a study of cytomegalovirus exposure and HLA in healthy donors. The PCR contained 60 Vbeta and 13 Jbeta primers. Clones were read by immunoSEQ multiplex PCR, and TCRdb kept only the in-frame ones, dropping some. This sample has under 150,000 clones, with 80% found just once. The sample taken for sequencing was PBMCs. These receptors were taken from a male donor in good health and CMV-seronegative.

The CDR3 protein is CASSQGTATNEKLFF. CDR3 bases: TGCGCCAGCAGCCAAGGAACTGCAACTAATGAAAAACTGTTTTTT. The rearrangement links TRBV4-3 to TRBJ1-4, with D unclear. V lost 1 base and J lost 0, with 6 bases in between. The germline V gene encodes CDR1 LGHNA and CDR2 YSLEER. The CDR3 runs 15 residues.

There are a few counts of this clone. This chain uses TRBV2 with TRBJ2-7; 7 bases are shared with TRBD1. The germline CDR1 and CDR2 sequences are SNHLY and FYNNEI. The CDR3 covers 14 residues. With 2 bases clipped from V and 13 bases from J, the junction kept 14 bases outside the gene matches. CDR3 nucleotides: TGTGCCAGCAGTGAATTCGTTTTGACGGACAGGAATTACTTC. Its translation: CASSEFVLTDRNYF.

The rearrangement joins TRBV5-4 to TRBJ2-2; 8 positions agree with TRBD2. The germline gives CDR1 SGHNT, CDR2 YYREEE (reference sequence). Losses at the gene ends were 3 bases for V and 6 bases for J; bases not matched to a gene: 1. This CDR3 comprises 13 residues. The CDR3 coding sequence is TGTGCCAGCAGCTCGGGAGGGGCCGGGGAGCTGTTTTTT. This encodes CASSSGGAGELFF.

This clone came up once. The chain recombines TRBV5-1 with TRBJ2-1; 10 bases map to TRBD2. Germline CDR1 reads SGHRS; CDR2 reads YFSETQ. Unmatched junction bases numbered 8, after V lost 4 bases and J lost 10 bases. This CDR3 contains 14 residues. The CDR3 nucleotides are TGCGCCAGCAGCATGCAGGGGACTAGCGAAGAGCAGTTCTTC. This gives the protein CASSMQGTSEEQFF.

V and J are TRBV10-2 and TRBJ1-6; D is undetermined. Germline-derived CDR1 and CDR2 are WSHSY and SAAADI. CDR3 length: 13 residues. Trimming cost V 4 bases and J 6 bases, with 7 bases left between them. This CDR3 is CASSAGSNSPLHF. The CDR3 DNA follows: TGCGCCAGCAGTGCTGGGAGTAATTCACCCCTCCACTTT.

This chain links TRBV5-1 with TRBJ2-5, with TRBD1 identical over 8 bases. The CDR3 extends over 15 amino acids. V lost 5 bases to trimming and J lost 5 bases; unmatched junction nucleotides: 11. In germline, CDR1 is SGHRS, CDR2 YFSETQ. Here the CDR3 reads CASSSQQGEVETQYF. CDR3 DNA: TGCGCCAGCAGTTCCCAACAGGGGGAGGTGGAGACCCAGTACTTC. Variable domain in full (rest from reference TRBV5-1 and TRBJ2-5): KAGVTQTPRYLIKTRGQQVTLSCSPISGHRSVSWYQQTPGQGLQFLFEYFSETQRNKGNFPGRFSGRQFSNSRSEMNVSTLELGDSALYLCASSSQQGEVETQYFGPGTRLLVL.

V is TRBV11-2 and J is TRBJ2-1; D gene uncertain. CDR1 and CDR2 (germline): SGHAT, FQNNGV. The CDR3 is 12 amino acids. Trimming stripped 4 bases from V and 9 bases from J, with 10 bases between. The CDR3 spells CASSSTTAEQFF. CDR3 coding DNA: TGTGCCAGCAGCTCAACTACGGCTGAGCAGTTCTTC.

This clone was detected once. The chain has TRBV7-2 and TRBJ2-1, with a possible D match to TRBD1 (5 bases). CDR3 length: 17 amino acids. The V end was cut by 0 bases, the J end by 0 bases, with 12 bases between. CDR1 and CDR2 from the germline V gene are SGHTA and FQGNSA. CDR3 sequence: CASSLAGTGSSYNEQFF. The CDR3 DNA is TGTGCCAGCAGCTTAGCGGGAACAGGATCCTCCTACAATGAGCAGTTCTTC.

This rearrangement joins TRBV5-1 to TRBJ1-3; 10 positions match TRBD1. The V and J ends lost 0 bases and 2 bases, in that order; junction bases with no gene match: 2. Germline-derived CDR1 and CDR2 are SGHRS and YFSETQ. This CDR3 comprises 16 residues. In nucleotides, the CDR3 is TGCGCCAGCAGCTTGGGGACAGGGGGGACTGGAAACACCATATATTTT. Translation: CASSLGTGGTGNTIYF. The full variable domain, in which reference TRBV5-1 and TRBJ1-3 provide the parts outside the CDR3, is KAGVTQTPRYLIKTRGQQVTLSCSPISGHRSVSWYQQTPGQGLQFLFEYFSETQRNKGNFPGRFSGRQFSNSRSEMNVSTLELGDSALYLCASSLGTGGTGNTIYFGEGSWLTVV.

J is TRBJ2-2 and V is TRBV11-2; the D is unclear. CDR1 SGHAT and CDR2 FQNNGV come from the germline V gene. Deletions cut 3 bases from V and 5 bases from J, with 13 bases between. The CDR3 totals 15 residues. CDR3 sequence: CASSFRSLGTGELFF. CDR3 nucleotide sequence: TGTGCCAGCAGCTTCAGATCCCTCGGGACCGGGGAGCTGTTTTTT.

This chain joins TRBV7-6 and TRBJ1-1, with unresolved D. The CDR3 covers 13 residues. Germline V gene lookup returns CDR1 SGHVS and CDR2 FNYEAQ. V lost 2 bases, J lost 2 bases, and 6 bases lay in between. The CDR3 DNA reads as TGTGCCAGCAGCTTAACTCTAAACACTGAAGCTTTCTTT. Translated, it gives CASSLTLNTEAFF.

The chain joins TRBV20-1 to TRBJ1-2, with D unresolved. In germline, CDR1 is DFQATT, CDR2 SNEGSKA (reference sequence). V lost 6 bases and J lost 6, with 8 bases in between. The CDR3 has 10 amino acids. In DNA form, the CDR3 reads TGCAGTGCCCCCCGGGATGGCTACACCTTC. It is translated as CSAPRDGYTF.

CDR3 DNA: TGCGCCAGCAGCTTGGACGGCCAGGGAGGTCGAGATACGCAGTATTTT. Protein: CASSLDGQGGRDTQYF. V and J are TRBV5-1 and TRBJ2-3; D perhaps matches TRBD2 (6 bases). Germline values: CDR1 SGHRS, CDR2 YFSETQ. The CDR3 is 16 amino acids. V was clipped by 0 bases and J by 5 bases, with 16 bases between them.

This chain uses TRBV19 with TRBJ2-7, with D perhaps matching TRBD2 (6 bases). The CDR3 runs 14 residues. The V end was cut by 8 bases, the J end by 3 bases, with 17 bases between. Germline assignment: CDR1 LNHDA and CDR2 SQIVND (reference sequence). CDR3 sequence reads: CASPCQGLCYEQYF. For the CDR3, the DNA is TGTGCCAGTCCCTGCCAGGGACTGTGCTACGAGCAGTACTTC.

Only a few counts were recorded for this clone. The rearrangement joins TRBV4-3 to TRBJ2-7; D possibly corresponds to TRBD1 (5 bases). The ends were cut back, 10 bases at V and 2 bases at J, with 18 bases in the middle. Germline lookup yields CDR1 LGHNA and CDR2 YSLEER. CDR3 length: 14 amino acids. The CDR3 DNA reads TGCGCCACCTCTATAGAAAGGGGCCCCTACGAGCAGTACTTC. It specifies CATSIERGPYEQYF.

The chain links TRBV15 to TRBJ1-5; 8 bases are shared with TRBD1. CDR3 size: 15 residues. Looked up from germline, CDR1 is LNHNV and CDR2 is YYDKDF (reference sequence). Trimming cost V 1 base and J 7 bases; bases outside gene matches: 6. CDR3 sequence reads: CATSRGTGLTQPQHF. The CDR3, as DNA: TGTGCCACCAGCAGAGGGACAGGGTTGACACAGCCCCAGCATTTT.

With respect to this clone: The junction departs from the called germline gene at one end, perhaps through a read error. J is TRBJ2-1 and V is TRBV11-3; D remains ambiguous. CDR1 and CDR2 (germline): SGHNT, YENEEA. This CDR3 contains 12 residues. DNA of the CDR3: TGTGCCAGCAGCTTAGGTCACAATGGGCAGTTCTTC. The encoded protein is CASSLGHNGQFF.

This clone was counted between two and nine times. This chain uses TRBV5-8 with TRBJ1-6; the D is unclear. The CDR3 runs 13 residues. The V gene lost 4 bases and the J gene lost 4 bases, with 6 bases spanning the gap. In germline, CDR1 is SGHTS, CDR2 YDEGEE. The CDR3 DNA follows: TGTGCCAGCAGCGTGACTTATAATTCACCCCTCCACTTT. Protein: CASSVTYNSPLHF.

V is TRBV6-6 and J is TRBJ2-7, with 11 bases aligning to TRBD2. The J segment lost 3 bases and the V segment lost 10 bases, leaving 2 bases of the junction unmatched. Germline values: CDR1 MNHNY, CDR2 SVGAGI (reference sequence). CDR3 size: 12 residues. CDR3: CATSGGIYEQYF. In DNA form, the CDR3 reads TGTGCCACTAGCGGGGGGATCTACGAGCAGTACTTC.

The CDR3 reads CASSLTENYGYTF. The DNA of the CDR3 is TGCGCCAGCAGCTTAACAGAGAACTATGGCTACACCTTC. The chain is built from TRBV5-1 and TRBJ1-2, with unresolved D. The germline V and J ends were trimmed by 2 bases and 2 bases, with 7 bases remaining between them. Per germline, CDR1 SGHRS and CDR2 YFSETQ. CDR3 length: 13 amino acids. The full variable domain, rest sourced from reference TRBV5-1 and TRBJ1-2, is KAGVTQTPRYLIKTRGQQVTLSCSPISGHRSVSWYQQTPGQGLQFLFEYFSETQRNKGNFPGRFSGRQFSNSRSEMNVSTLELGDSALYLCASSLTENYGYTFGSGTRLTVV.

The chain links TRBV27 to TRBJ1-1, with D tentatively TRBD1 (6 bases). V shed 6 bases and J shed 1 base, with 9 bases lying between them. There are 13 residues in the CDR3. Germline CDR1 and CDR2: MNHEY and SMNVEV (reference sequence). The CDR3: CASRGGGNTEAFF. DNA for the CDR3: TGTGCCAGCAGAGGGGGGGGGAACACTGAAGCTTTCTTT.

This clone was seen a few times. Here the CDR3 reads CASSFNRGKTQYF. Written as DNA, the CDR3 is TGTGCCAGCAGCTTTAACAGGGGGAAGACCCAGTACTTC. The chain employs TRBV7-2 and TRBJ2-5; TRBD1 matches at 8 bases. Germline V gene lookup returns CDR1 SGHTA and CDR2 FQGNSA. After removal of 3 bases from V and 6 bases from J, the junction contained 3 bases not matched to a gene. This CDR3 is 13 amino acids long.

This chain uses TRBV6-1 with TRBJ2-1, with 7 bases aligning to TRBD2. V lost 4 bases to trimming and J lost 1 base; unmatched junction nucleotides: 4. CDR3 size: 15 residues. Germline V CDR1 and CDR2: MNHNS, SASEGT. This CDR3 is CASSAGGLSYNEQFF. The CDR3 DNA follows: TGTGCCAGCAGTGCGGGGGGATTATCCTACAATGAGCAGTTCTTC.

V gene TRBV30 combines with J gene TRBJ1-2; D remains unclear. There are 12 residues in the CDR3. V gave up 5 bases and J gave up 7 bases, with 14 bases separating them. The germline CDR1 and CDR2 sequences are GTSNPN and SVGIG (reference sequence). In DNA, the CDR3 is TGTGCCTGGTACCCGGGAAAGGGTGGCTACACCTTC. It translates to CAWYPGKGGYTF.

This clone was detected only once. This chain connects TRBV7-8 to TRBJ2-7; D is possibly TRBD1 (6 bases). Trimming cost V 5 bases and J 3 bases, with 14 bases left between them. This CDR3 has 14 amino acids. CDR1 SGHVS and CDR2 FQNEAQ come from the germline V gene. DNA of the CDR3: TGTGCCAGCAGCGGGGGCTCAGGGGTCTACGAGCAGTACTTC. It codes for CASSGGSGVYEQYF.

This chain connects TRBV25-1 to TRBJ1-1; perhaps TRBD1 as D (5 bases). V was pared by 5 bases and J by 5 bases, with 27 bases between. CDR3 length equals 18 residues. The germline gives CDR1 MGHDK, CDR2 SYGVNS. The CDR3 DNA sequence: TGTGCCAGCAGTCCGAATGACGGGACTCAAAAAGCAGAAACTGAAGCTTTCTTT. Encoded protein: CASSPNDGTQKAETEAFF.

The chain recombines TRBV6-7 with TRBJ1-5; possible D gene TRBD1, 6 bases. TRBV6-7 is an ORF, and what it does is uncertain. The CDR3 length is 14 residues. V shed 7 bases and J shed 6 bases, with 16 bases lying between them. This CDR3 reads CASIQRGWAQPQHF. CDR3 nucleotides: TGTGCCAGCATCCAGAGGGGGTGGGCTCAGCCCCAGCATTTT.

The rearrangement links TRBV27 to TRBJ1-5, with 11 bases fitting TRBD1. CDR1 is MNHEY, CDR2 SMNVEV, per germline (reference sequence). J lost 5 bases, V lost 6 bases, and 9 bases had no gene match. This CDR3 contains 16 residues. The CDR3 DNA is TGTGCCAGCAGACCCTCGGGGACAGGGGGATATCAGCCCCAGCATTTT. Protein sequence: CASRPSGTGGYQPQHF.

J is TRBJ2-6 and V is TRBV6-5; D unclear. Germline V gene sequence: CDR1 MNHEY, CDR2 SVGAGI. V lost 6 bases to trimming and J lost 4 bases, with 13 bases between them. This CDR3 has 15 amino acids. The CDR3 nucleotides read TGTGCCAGCAGAAACGGTCCAACCGGGGCCAACGTCCTGACTTTC. This sequence encodes CASRNGPTGANVLTF.

The CDR3 protein is CASSLIGNTEAFF. In DNA, the CDR3 is TGTGCCAGCAGCCTAATCGGGAACACTGAAGCTTTCTTT. The chain combines TRBV5-5 with TRBJ1-1; D is undetermined. The CDR3 contains 13 residues. V lost 4 bases to trimming and J lost 1 base, with 8 bases between them. Germline V lookup: CDR1 SGHKS, CDR2 YYEKEE (reference sequence).

CDR3 region: CASSPRGAEAFF. CDR3 nucleotide sequence: TGTGCCAGCTCACCCAGGGGGGCAGAAGCTTTCTTT. The chain links TRBV18 to TRBJ1-1; the match to TRBD1 covers 7 bases. This CDR3 has 12 amino acids. V dropped 3 bases and J dropped 8; count of bases not matched to a gene: 3. Germline V gene lookup returns CDR1 KGHSH and CDR2 LQKENI.